This TCR beta chain was documented in a study of T cell responses to AZD1222 COVID-19 vaccine. General study points: The span of vaccine-associated CD4 TCRs extended across spike, with dominance at 160-218 and 743-854. Sampled repertoires all dated from after the peak T cell response. Within unmutated variant regions lay the reported targets of nearly half of spike-specific TCRs.

Note on this clone: Antigen: not known.

Germline CDR1 reads LNHDA; CDR2 reads SQIVND (reference sequence). V lost 5 bases, J lost 7 bases, and 17 bases lay in between. CDR3 length: 14 residues. Clones were read by immunoSEQ multiplex PCR, and TCRdb kept only the in-frame ones, dropping some. The sample comprises 150,000 to 180,000 clones, 80% to 90% of which are singletons, and 5.5% to 6% rests with the top ten. The rearrangement uses TRBV19 and TRBJ1-1; no clear D. The TCR originated in an adult in good health. The material was peripheral blood, obtained on day 0 of MenACWY control vaccination. CDR3 nucleotide sequence: TGTGCCAGTAGTTTCCAAAGGGTGTCGGGTGAAGCTTTCTTT. Its protein is CASSFQRVSGEAFF.